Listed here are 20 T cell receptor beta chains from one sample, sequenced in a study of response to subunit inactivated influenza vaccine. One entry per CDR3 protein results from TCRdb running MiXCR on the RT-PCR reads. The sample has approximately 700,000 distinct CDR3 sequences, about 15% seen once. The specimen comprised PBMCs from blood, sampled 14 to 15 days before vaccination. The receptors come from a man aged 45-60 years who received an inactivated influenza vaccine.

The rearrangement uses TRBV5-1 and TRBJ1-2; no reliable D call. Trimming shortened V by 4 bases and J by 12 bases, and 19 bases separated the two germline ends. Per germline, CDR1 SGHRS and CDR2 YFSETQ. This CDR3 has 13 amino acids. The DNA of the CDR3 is TGCGCCAGCAGCCGAGGGCCGGGCGAGTTTAACACCTTC. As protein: CASSRGPGEFNTF.

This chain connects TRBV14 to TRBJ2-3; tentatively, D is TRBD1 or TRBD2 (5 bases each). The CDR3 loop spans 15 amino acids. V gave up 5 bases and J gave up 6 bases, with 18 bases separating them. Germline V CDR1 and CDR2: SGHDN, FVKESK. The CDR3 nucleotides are TGTGCCAGCAGCATCACCGGTATATGGGGGGATACGCAGTATTTT. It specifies CASSITGIWGDTQYF.

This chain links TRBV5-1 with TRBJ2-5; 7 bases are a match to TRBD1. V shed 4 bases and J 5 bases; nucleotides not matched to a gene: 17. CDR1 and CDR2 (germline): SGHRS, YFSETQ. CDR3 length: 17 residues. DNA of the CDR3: TGCGCCAGCAGCCCGTTCCTCACTCTACAGGGGTCGGAGACCCAGTACTTC. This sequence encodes CASSPFLTLQGSETQYF.

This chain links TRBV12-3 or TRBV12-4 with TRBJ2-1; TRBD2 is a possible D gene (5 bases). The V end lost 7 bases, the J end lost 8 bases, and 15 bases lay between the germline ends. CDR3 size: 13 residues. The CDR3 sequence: CASNMRVVHEQFF. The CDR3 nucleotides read TGTGCCAGCAATATGCGGGTAGTACATGAGCAGTTCTTC.

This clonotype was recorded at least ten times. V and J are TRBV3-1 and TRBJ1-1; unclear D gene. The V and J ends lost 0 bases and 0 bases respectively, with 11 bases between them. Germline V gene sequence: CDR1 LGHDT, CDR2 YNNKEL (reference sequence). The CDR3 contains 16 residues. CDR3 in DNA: TGTGCCAGCAGCCAAGATGGGAGCAATCTGAACACTGAAGCTTTCTTT. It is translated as CASSQDGSNLNTEAFF.

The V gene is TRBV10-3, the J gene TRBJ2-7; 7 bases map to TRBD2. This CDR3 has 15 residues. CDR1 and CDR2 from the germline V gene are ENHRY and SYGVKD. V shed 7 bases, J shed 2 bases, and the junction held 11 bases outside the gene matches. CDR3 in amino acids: CAITPAASGTYEQYF. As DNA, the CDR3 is TGTGCCATCACCCCGGCGGCTAGCGGCACCTACGAGCAGTACTTC.

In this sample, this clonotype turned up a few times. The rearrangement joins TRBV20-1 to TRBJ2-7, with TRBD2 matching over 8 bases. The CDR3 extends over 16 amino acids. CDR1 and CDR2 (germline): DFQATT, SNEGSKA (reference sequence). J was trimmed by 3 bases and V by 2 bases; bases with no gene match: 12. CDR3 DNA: TGCAGTGCTAGAACCCTTTCGGCGGGGGGCGGCTACGAGCAGTACTTC. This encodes CSARTLSAGGGYEQYF.

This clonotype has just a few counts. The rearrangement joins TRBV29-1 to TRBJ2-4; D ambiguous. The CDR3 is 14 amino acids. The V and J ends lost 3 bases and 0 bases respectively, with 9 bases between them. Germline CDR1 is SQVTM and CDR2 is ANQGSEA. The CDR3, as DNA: TGCAGCGTTGAGTCAGAACTAGCCAAAAACATTCAGTACTTC. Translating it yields CSVESELAKNIQYF.

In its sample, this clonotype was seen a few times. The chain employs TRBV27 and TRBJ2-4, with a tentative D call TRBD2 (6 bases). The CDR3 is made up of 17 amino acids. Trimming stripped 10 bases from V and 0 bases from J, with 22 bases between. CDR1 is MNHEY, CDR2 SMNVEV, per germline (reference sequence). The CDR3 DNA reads TGTGCCACCACTACGCCGGGAGCCCGCCTAGCCAAAAACATTCAGTACTTC. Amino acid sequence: CATTTPGARLAKNIQYF.

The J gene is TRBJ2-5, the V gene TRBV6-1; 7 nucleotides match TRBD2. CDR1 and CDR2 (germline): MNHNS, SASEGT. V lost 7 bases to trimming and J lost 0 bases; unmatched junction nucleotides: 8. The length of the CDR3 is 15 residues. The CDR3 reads CASTPWREYQETQYF. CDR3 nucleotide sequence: TGTGCCAGCACCCCCTGGCGGGAGTACCAAGAGACCCAGTACTTC.

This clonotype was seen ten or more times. CDR3 region: CSVEDGNAYEQYF. CDR3 in DNA: TGCAGCGTTGAAGATGGCAATGCCTACGAGCAGTACTTC. V and J are TRBV29-1 and TRBJ2-7; no reliable D call. Deletions cut 0 bases from V and 2 bases from J, with 8 bases between. The CDR3 has 13 residues. Germline V gene lookup returns CDR1 SQVTM and CDR2 ANQGSEA.

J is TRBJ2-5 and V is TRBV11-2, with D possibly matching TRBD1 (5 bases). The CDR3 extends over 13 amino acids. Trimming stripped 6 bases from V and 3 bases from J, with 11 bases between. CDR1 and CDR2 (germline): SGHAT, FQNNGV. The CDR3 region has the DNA TGTGCCAGCAGTGAACAGGTCAAAGAGACCCAGTACTTC. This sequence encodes CASSEQVKETQYF.

CDR3 coding DNA: TGTGCCAGCAGCTTAGCGGTACTAGCGGCCTACAATGAGCAGTTCTTC. Residues: CASSLAVLAAYNEQFF. The V gene is TRBV7-2, the J gene TRBJ2-1; 8 bases align to TRBD2. In germline, CDR1 is SGHTA, CDR2 FQGNSA. The CDR3 extends over 16 amino acids. V lost 0 bases and J lost 2; bases outside the gene matches: 3.

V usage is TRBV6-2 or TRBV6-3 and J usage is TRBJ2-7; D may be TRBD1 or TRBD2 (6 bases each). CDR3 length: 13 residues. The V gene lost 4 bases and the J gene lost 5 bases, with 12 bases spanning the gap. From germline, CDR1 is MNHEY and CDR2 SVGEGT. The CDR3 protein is CASSSRDTHEQYF. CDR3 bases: TGTGCCAGCAGTTCGCGGGACACCCACGAGCAGTACTTC.

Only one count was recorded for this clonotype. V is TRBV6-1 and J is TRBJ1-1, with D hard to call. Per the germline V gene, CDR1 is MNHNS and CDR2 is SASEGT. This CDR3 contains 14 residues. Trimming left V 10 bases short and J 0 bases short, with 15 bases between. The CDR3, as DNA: TGTGCCACCCGGAAGGTCGTGGTGAACACTGAAGCTTTCTTT. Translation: CATRKVVVNTEAFF.

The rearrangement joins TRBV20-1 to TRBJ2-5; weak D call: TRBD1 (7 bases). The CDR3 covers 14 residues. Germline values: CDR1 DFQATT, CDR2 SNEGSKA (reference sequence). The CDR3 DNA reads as TGCGGTTTCCAATTAGGAGGGGGCGGCGAGACCCAGTACTTC. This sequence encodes CGFQLGGGGETQYF.

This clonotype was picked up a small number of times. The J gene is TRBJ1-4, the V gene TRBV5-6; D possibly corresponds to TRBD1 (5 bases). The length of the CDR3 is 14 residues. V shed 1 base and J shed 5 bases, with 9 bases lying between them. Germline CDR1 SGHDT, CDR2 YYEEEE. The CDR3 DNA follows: TGTGCCAGCAGCTTGCAGGGAAAGAATGAAAAACTGTTTTTT. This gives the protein CASSLQGKNEKLFF. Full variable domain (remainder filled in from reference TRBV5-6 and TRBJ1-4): DAGVTQSPTHLIKTRGQQVTLRCSPKSGHDTVSWYQQALGQGPQFIFQYYEEEERQRGNFPDRFSGHQFPNYSSELNVNALLLGDSALYLCASSLQGKNEKLFFGSGTQLSVL.

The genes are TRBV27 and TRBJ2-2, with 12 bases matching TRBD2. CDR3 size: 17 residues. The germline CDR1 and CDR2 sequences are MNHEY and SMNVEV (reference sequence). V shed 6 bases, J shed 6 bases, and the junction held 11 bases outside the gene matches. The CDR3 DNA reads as TGTGCCAGCAGAAGGCTAGCGGGGGGGCCCGGGGCCGGGGAGCTGTTTTTT. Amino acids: CASRRLAGGPGAGELFF.

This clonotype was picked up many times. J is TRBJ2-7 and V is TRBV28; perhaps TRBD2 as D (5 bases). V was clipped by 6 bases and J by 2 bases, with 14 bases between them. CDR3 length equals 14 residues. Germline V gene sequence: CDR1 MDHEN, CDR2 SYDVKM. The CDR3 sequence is CASSVAGLTYEQYF. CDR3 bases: TGTGCCAGCAGCGTTGCGGGCCTAACCTACGAGCAGTACTTC.

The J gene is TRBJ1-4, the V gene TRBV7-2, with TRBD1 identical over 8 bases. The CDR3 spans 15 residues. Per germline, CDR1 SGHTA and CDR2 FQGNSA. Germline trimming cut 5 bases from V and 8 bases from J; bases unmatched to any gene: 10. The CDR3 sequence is CASSVAGQGSEKLFF. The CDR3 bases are TGTGCCAGCAGCGTCGCCGGACAGGGTTCGGAAAAACTGTTTTTT.